A single sample gave rise to the 12 T cell receptor beta chains below, sequenced in a study of neoadjuvant anti-PD-1 for oral cavity cancer. Profiling relied on immunoSEQ multiplex PCR, and the TCRdb table lists in-frame clones only, not all of them. The top ten hold around 3% of the sample, which has 70,000 to 95,000 clones, less than 85% seen once. The specimen was PBMCs, collected before nivolumab (anti-PD-1) treatment. These receptors all come from a person between 40 and 79 years old with oral cavity squamous cell carcinoma.

This sequence joins TRBV2 and TRBJ2-2, with D unclear. V was cut by 2 bases and J by 5 bases, with 12 bases left in between. Per the germline V gene, CDR1 is SNHLY and CDR2 is FYNNEI. The CDR3 is 15 residues long. The chain's CDR3 is CASSEFTYSTGELFF. CDR3 nucleotide sequence: TGTGCCAGCAGTGAATTCACGTATTCAACCGGGGAGCTGTTTTTT.

V usage is TRBV9 and J usage is TRBJ2-1; TRBD2 aligns across 13 bases. The germline gives CDR1 SGDLS, CDR2 YYNGEE. This CDR3 is 15 amino acids long. V lost 4 bases and J lost 7; bases outside the gene matches: 5. As DNA, the CDR3 is TGTGCCAGCAGCCCCCGGACTAGCGGGAGTAATGAGCAGTTCTTC. It is translated as CASSPRTSGSNEQFF.

This clone was picked up one time. The chain links TRBV5-1 to TRBJ1-3, with TRBD1 matching over 7 bases. The CDR3 is 16 residues long. Unmatched junction bases numbered 6, after V lost 0 bases and J lost 3 bases. In germline, CDR1 is SGHRS, CDR2 YFSETQ. CDR3 sequence reads: CASSLGPTGFGNTIYF. In DNA form, the CDR3 reads TGCGCCAGCAGCTTGGGCCCGACAGGGTTTGGAAACACCATATATTTT.

J is TRBJ2-2 and V is TRBV10-1, with TRBD1 matching 9 bases. CDR1 and CDR2 from the germline V gene are WNHNN and SYGVQD (reference sequence). The V gene end was trimmed by 8 bases and the J gene end by 5 bases; junction bases not matched to a gene: 0. The CDR3 is made up of 12 amino acids. The CDR3 loop is CASGQGTGELFF. Here the CDR3 DNA reads TGCGCCAGCGGACAGGGGACCGGGGAGCTGTTTTTT.

The chain joins TRBV20-1 to TRBJ2-1, with D uncertain. Germline V lookup: CDR1 DFQATT, CDR2 SNEGSKA (reference sequence). V lost 5 bases and J lost 3, with 5 bases in between. The CDR3 totals 11 residues. The CDR3 region has the DNA TGCAGTGCTCTTAACTACAATGAGCAGTTCTTC. This translates into CSALNYNEQFF.

For this clone: This clone may be a read error of a much larger clone one base away. The chain employs TRBV7-6 and TRBJ2-7, with TRBD2 matching over 7 bases. V was pared by 0 bases and J by 2 bases, with 4 bases of the junction left unmatched. The germline V gene has CDR1 SGHVS and CDR2 FNYEAQ. This CDR3 contains 15 residues. The CDR3 is CASSLAASGPYEQYF. The CDR3 DNA is TGTGCCAGCAGCTTAGCGGCTAGCGGCCCCTACGAGCAGTACTTC.

This clone occurred once. This chain links TRBV19 with TRBJ2-1, with TRBD2 matching over 8 bases. CDR3 length: 12 amino acids. J gave up 9 bases and V 5 bases, and 3 bases lay outside the gene matches. Germline V gene data show CDR1 as LNHDA and CDR2 as SQIVND (reference sequence). In DNA, the CDR3 is TGTGCCAGTAGTGCGAGCGGGAGTGAGCAGTTCTTC. Residues: CASSASGSEQFF.

The table lists this clone with a count of one. V usage is TRBV5-1 and J usage is TRBJ1-1, with a tentative D call TRBD1 (5 bases). Germline V gene sequence: CDR1 SGHRS, CDR2 YFSETQ. V shed 0 bases and J shed 0 bases, with 6 bases lying between them. The CDR3 runs to 14 residues. The CDR3 sequence is CASSLEGVNTEAFF. In nucleotides, the CDR3 is TGCGCCAGCAGCTTGGAAGGGGTGAACACTGAAGCTTTCTTT. The entire variable domain, with the rest obtained from reference TRBV5-1 and TRBJ1-1, is as follows: KAGVTQTPRYLIKTRGQQVTLSCSPISGHRSVSWYQQTPGQGLQFLFEYFSETQRNKGNFPGRFSGRQFSNSRSEMNVSTLELGDSALYLCASSLEGVNTEAFFGQGTRLTVV.

This clone was observed a few times. The gene calls are TRBV6-5 and TRBJ2-7, with TRBD1 identical over 10 bases. The CDR3 runs 14 residues. The V and J ends lost 6 bases and 6 bases, in that order; junction bases with no gene match: 8. CDR1 is MNHEY, CDR2 SVGAGI, per germline. CDR3 nucleotides: TGTGCCAGCAGAAGGGGACAGGGGACCGCCGAGCAGTACTTC. Translation: CASRRGQGTAEQYF.

The chain carries TRBV19 and TRBJ1-5; maybe TRBD1 (5 bases). The CDR3 extends over 12 amino acids. Germline V gives CDR1 LNHDA, CDR2 SQIVND (reference sequence). Trimming stripped 9 bases from V and 9 bases from J, with 15 bases between. The CDR3 reads CASSPGLGPQHF. CDR3 nucleotide sequence: TGTGCCAGCTCACCAGGGCTGGGGCCCCAGCATTTT. The variable domain in full, with the rest retrieved from reference TRBV19 and TRBJ1-5, is DGGITQSPKYLFRKEGQNVTLSCEQNLNHDAMYWYRQDPGQGLRLIYYSQIVNDFQKGDIAEGYSVSREKKESFPLTVTSAQKNPTAFYLCASSPGLGPQHFGDGTRLSIL.

This chain uses TRBV19 with TRBJ2-7; tentative D call: TRBD2 (6 bases). This CDR3 has 15 residues. Trimming pared 3 bases from V and 4 bases from J, leaving 16 bases between. Germline CDR1 LNHDA, CDR2 SQIVND (reference sequence). CDR3 DNA: TGTGCCAGTAGTATCCGCGGGTCGGGGGTTTACGAGCAGTACTTC. This sequence encodes CASSIRGSGVYEQYF.

In its sample, this clone was seen a few times. The chain is built from TRBV5-5 and TRBJ1-1, with D perhaps TRBD1 (5 bases). Trimming removed 0 bases from V and 7 bases from J, with 10 bases in between. The CDR3 totals 13 residues. CDR1 is SGHKS, CDR2 YYEKEE, per germline (reference sequence). The CDR3 is CASSLGTRLEAFF. The CDR3 region has the DNA TGTGCCAGCAGCTTGGGGACACGGCTTGAAGCTTTCTTT. The full variable domain, in which reference TRBV5-5 and TRBJ1-1 provide the parts outside the CDR3, is DAGVTQSPTHLIKTRGQQVTLRCSPISGHKSVSWYQQVLGQGPQFIFQYYEKEERGRGNFPDRFSARQFPNYSSELNVNALLLGDSALYLCASSLGTRLEAFFGQGTRLTVV.